The entry that follows covers one T cell receptor beta chain sequence. This sample was taken from a study of cytomegalovirus exposure and HLA in healthy donors. PCR primers comprised 60 Vbeta and 13 Jbeta primers. Repertoires were generated with immunoSEQ multiplex PCR, while TCRdb's copy carries only in-frame clones and drops some. The sample carries approximately 99,000 clones, around 80% recorded once. The CDR3 loop spans 15 amino acids. The germline CDR1 and CDR2 sequences are MNHNY and SVGAGI (reference sequence). J lost 0 bases, V lost 8 bases, and 7 bases had no gene match. This TCR was sampled from a man aged 35 to 55 in good health and CMV-seropositive. V gene TRBV6-6 combines with J gene TRBJ1-1; 9 bases align to TRBD1. Sequenced material: PBMCs. CDR3 amino acids: CASGLGQGLNTEAFF. The CDR3 coding sequence is TGTGCCAGCGGATTGGGACAGGGATTGAACACTGAAGCTTTCTTT.